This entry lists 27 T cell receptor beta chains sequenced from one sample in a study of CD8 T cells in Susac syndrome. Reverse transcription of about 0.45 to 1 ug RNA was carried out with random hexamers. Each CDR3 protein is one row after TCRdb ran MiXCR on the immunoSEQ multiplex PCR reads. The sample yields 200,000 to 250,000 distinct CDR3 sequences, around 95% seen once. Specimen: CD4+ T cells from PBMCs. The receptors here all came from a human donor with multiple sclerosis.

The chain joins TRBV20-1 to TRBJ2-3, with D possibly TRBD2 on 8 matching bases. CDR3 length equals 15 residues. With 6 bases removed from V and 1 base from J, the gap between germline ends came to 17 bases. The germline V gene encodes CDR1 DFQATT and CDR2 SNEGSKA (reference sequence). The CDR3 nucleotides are TGCAGTGCCAGGGGGGCGGGAGGACGCACAGATACGCAGTATTTT. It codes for CSARGAGGRTDTQYF.

The chain's CDR3 is CASSQRLVGYTF. As DNA, the CDR3 is TGTGCCAGCAGCCAGAGGTTGGTTGGCTACACCTTC. V is TRBV3-1 and J is TRBJ1-2; no clear D gene. Trimming removed 3 bases from V and 7 bases from J, with 9 bases in between. CDR3 length: 12 residues. Germline V lookup: CDR1 LGHDT, CDR2 YNNKEL (reference sequence).

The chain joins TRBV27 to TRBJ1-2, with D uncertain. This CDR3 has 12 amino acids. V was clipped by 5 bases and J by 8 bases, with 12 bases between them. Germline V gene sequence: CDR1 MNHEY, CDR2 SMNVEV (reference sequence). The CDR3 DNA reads TGTGCCAGCAGTACCCGGGTAGGGGGCTACACCTTC. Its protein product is CASSTRVGGYTF.

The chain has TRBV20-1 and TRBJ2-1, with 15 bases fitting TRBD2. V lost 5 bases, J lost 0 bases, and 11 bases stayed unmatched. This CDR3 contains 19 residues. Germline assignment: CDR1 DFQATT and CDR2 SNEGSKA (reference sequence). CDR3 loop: CSALIGLAGGLGSYNEQFF. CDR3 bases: TGCAGTGCTTTAATCGGACTAGCGGGAGGGCTGGGCTCCTACAATGAGCAGTTCTTC.

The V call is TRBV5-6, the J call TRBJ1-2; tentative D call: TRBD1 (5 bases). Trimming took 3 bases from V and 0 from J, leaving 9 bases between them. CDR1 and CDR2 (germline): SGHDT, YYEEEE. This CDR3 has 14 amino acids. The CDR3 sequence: CASSWDEPNYGYTF. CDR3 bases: TGTGCCAGCAGCTGGGACGAGCCTAACTATGGCTACACCTTC.

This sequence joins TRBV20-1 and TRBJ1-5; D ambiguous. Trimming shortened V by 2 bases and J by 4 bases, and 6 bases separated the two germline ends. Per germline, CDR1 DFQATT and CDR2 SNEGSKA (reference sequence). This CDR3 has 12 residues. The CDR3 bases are TGCAGTGCTAGAACCGGGAATCAGCCCCAGCATTTT. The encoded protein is CSARTGNQPQHF.

The CDR3 sequence is CASSPWGAHTDTQYF. Written as DNA, the CDR3 is TGTGCCAGCAGTCCGTGGGGGGCCCACACAGATACGCAGTATTTT. V usage is TRBV28 and J usage is TRBJ2-3, with D possibly being TRBD1 or TRBD2 (6 bases each). Germline V lookup: CDR1 MDHEN, CDR2 SYDVKM. This CDR3 spans 15 amino acids. The ends were cut back, 5 bases at V and 2 bases at J, with 14 bases in the middle.

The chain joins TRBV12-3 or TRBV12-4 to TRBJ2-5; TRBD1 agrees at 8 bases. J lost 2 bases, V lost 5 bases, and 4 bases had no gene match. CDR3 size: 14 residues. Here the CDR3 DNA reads TGTGCCAGCAGTACCTGGACAGGGCAAGAGACCCAGTACTTC. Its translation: CASSTWTGQETQYF.

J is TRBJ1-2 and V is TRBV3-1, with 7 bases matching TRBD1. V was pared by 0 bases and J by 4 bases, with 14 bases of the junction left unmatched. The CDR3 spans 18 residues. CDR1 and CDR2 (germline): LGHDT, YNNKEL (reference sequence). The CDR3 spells CASSQDLGARGALYGYTF. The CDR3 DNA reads TGTGCCAGCAGCCAAGATCTTGGGGCCAGGGGGGCCCTCTATGGCTACACCTTC.

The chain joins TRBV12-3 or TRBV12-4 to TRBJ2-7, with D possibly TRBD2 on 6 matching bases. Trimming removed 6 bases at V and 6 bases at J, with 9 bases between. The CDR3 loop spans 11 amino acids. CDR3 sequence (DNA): TGTGCCAGCAGCCGGGAGCGCGAGCAGTACTTC. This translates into CASSREREQYF.

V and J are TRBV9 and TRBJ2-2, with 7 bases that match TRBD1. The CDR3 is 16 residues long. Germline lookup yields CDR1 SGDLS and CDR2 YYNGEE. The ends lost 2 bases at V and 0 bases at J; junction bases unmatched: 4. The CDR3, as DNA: TGTGCCAGCAGCGTCCTACAGGGGTCGAACACCGGGGAGCTGTTTTTT. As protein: CASSVLQGSNTGELFF.

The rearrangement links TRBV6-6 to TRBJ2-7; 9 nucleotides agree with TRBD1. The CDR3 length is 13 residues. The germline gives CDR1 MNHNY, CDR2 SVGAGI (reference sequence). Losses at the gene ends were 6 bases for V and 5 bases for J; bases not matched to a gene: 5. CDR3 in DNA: TGTGCCAGCAGGTGGACAGGGGCCCACGAGCAGTACTTC. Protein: CASRWTGAHEQYF.

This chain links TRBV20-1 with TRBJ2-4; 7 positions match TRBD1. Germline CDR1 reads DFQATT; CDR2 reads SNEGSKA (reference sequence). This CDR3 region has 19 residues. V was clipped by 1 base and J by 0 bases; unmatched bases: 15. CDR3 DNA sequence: TGCAGTGCTAGAGCATTGGACAGGAGGACTCGGGAAGCCAAAAACATTCAGTACTTC. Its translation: CSARALDRRTREAKNIQYF.

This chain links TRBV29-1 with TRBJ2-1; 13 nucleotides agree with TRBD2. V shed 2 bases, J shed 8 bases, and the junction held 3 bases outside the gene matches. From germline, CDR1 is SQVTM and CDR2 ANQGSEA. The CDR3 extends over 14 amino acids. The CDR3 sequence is CSVERLAGGDEQFF. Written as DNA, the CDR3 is TGCAGCGTTGAACGACTAGCGGGAGGAGATGAGCAGTTCTTC.

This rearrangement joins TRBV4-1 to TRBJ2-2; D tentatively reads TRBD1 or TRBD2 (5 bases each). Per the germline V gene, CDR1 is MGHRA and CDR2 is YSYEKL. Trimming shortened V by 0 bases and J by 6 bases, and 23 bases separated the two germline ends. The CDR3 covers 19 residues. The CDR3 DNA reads TGCGCCAGCAGCCAAGATAGGGCGATAAGTTGGGGGACCCCCGGGGAGCTGTTTTTT. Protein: CASSQDRAISWGTPGELFF.

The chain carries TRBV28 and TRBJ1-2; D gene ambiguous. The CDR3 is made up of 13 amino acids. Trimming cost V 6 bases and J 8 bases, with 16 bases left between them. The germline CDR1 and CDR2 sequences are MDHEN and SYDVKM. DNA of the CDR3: TGTGCCAGCAGCCCCGGGGTCTACGAGGGCTACACCTTC. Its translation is CASSPGVYEGYTF.

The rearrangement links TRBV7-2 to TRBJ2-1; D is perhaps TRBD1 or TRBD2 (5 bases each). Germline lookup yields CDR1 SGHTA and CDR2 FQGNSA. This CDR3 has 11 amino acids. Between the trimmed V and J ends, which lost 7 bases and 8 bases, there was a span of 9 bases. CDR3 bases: TGTGCCAGCACCCGAGGGGATGAGCAGTTCTTC. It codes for CASTRGDEQFF.

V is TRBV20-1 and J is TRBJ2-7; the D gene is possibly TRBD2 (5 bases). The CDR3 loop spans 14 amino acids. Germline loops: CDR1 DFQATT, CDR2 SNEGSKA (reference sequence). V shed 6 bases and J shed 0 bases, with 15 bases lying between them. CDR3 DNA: TGCAGTGCCCGGGTACTAGGTAGCTCCTACGAGCAGTACTTC. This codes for CSARVLGSSYEQYF.

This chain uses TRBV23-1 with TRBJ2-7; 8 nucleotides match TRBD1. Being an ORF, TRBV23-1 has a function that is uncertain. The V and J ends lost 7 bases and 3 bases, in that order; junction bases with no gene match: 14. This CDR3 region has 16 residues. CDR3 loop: CASISQGALPCYEQYF. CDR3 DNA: TGCGCCAGCATCTCTCAGGGGGCTCTCCCCTGCTACGAGCAGTACTTC.

The CDR3 reads CSVVRYSGYTF. Here the CDR3 DNA reads TGCAGCGTTGTTCGCTACTCTGGCTACACCTTC. This chain connects TRBV29-1 to TRBJ1-2; D is unclear. CDR3 length equals 11 residues. In germline, CDR1 is SQVTM, CDR2 ANQGSEA. V lost 4 bases and J 7 bases, leaving 10 bases between the germline ends.

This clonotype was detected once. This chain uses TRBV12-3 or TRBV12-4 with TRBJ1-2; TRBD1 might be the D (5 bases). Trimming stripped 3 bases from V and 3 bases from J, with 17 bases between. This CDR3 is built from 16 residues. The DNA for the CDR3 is TGTGCCAGCAGTTTTAGGGGAGGTGTTCAAGACTATGGCTACACCTTC. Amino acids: CASSFRGGVQDYGYTF.

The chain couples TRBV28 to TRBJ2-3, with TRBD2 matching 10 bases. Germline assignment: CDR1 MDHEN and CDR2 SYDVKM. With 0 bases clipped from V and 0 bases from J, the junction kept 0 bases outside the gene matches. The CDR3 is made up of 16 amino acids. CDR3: CASSLWTSGSTDTQYF. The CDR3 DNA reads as TGTGCCAGCAGTTTATGGACTAGCGGGAGCACAGATACGCAGTATTTT.

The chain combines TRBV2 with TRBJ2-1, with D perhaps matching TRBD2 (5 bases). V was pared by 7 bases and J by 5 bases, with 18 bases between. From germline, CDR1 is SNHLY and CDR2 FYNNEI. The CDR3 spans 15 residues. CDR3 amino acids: CASKGLLRRDNEQFF. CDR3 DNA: TGTGCCAGCAAAGGACTCCTTCGAAGGGACAATGAGCAGTTCTTC. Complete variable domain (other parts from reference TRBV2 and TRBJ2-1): EPEVTQTPSHQVTQMGQEVILRCVPISNHLYFYWYRQILGQKVEFLVSFYNNEISEKSEIFDDQFSVERPDGSNFTLKIRSTKLEDSAMYFCASKGLLRRDNEQFFGPGTRLTVL.

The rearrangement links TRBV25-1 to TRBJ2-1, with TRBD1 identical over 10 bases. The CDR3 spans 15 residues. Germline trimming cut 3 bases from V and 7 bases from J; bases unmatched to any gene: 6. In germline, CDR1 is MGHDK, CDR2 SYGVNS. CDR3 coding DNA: TGTGCCAGCAGTGACGGGACAGGGGTGAGGAATGAGCAGTTCTTC. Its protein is CASSDGTGVRNEQFF.

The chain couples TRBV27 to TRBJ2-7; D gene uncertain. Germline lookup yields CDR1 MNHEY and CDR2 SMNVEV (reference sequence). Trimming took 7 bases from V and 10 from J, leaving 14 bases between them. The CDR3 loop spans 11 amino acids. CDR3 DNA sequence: TGTGCCAGCACCGCTACCGCGAAACAGTACTTC. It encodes CASTATAKQYF.

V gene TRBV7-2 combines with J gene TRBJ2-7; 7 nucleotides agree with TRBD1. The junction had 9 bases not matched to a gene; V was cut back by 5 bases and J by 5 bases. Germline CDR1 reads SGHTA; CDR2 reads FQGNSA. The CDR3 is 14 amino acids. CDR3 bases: TGTGCCAGCAGCCCTCAGACAGGGTGGAACGAGCAGTACTTC. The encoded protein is CASSPQTGWNEQYF.

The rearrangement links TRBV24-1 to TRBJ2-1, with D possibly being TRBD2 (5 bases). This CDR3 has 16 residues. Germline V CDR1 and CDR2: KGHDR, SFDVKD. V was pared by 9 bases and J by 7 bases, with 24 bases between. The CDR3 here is CATAGRGSSRLNEQFF. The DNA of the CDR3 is TGTGCCACCGCAGGACGGGGATCTTCTCGGTTAAATGAGCAGTTCTTC.